One sample yielded the 8 T cell receptor beta chains listed below, sequenced in a study of T cells expressing NK-cell markers. TCRdb reworked the 5' RACE reads into one entry per CDR3 protein, no DNA. This table holds 300,000 to 450,000 distinct CDR3 sequences. Material: blood T cells: a sorted CD56 or NKG2C T cell subset, CD4+ or CD8+ T cells, or bulk PBMC T cells (not recorded which). The origin of the receptors is a man aged 18 to 69 in good health.

The chain combines TRBV5-1 with TRBJ1-1. Germline V gives CDR1 SGHRS, CDR2 YFSETQ. CDR3 length: 15 residues. The CDR3: CASSLVDPRRTEAFF. Variable domain in full (rest from reference TRBV5-1 and TRBJ1-1): KAGVTQTPRYLIKTRGQQVTLSCSPISGHRSVSWYQQTPGQGLQFLFEYFSETQRNKGNFPGRFSGRQFSNSRSEMNVSTLELGDSALYLCASSLVDPRRTEAFFGQGTRLTVV.

This rearrangement joins TRBV7-9 to TRBJ2-3. The CDR3 spans 12 residues. CDR1 and CDR2 (germline): SEHNR, FQNEAQ (reference sequence). CDR3 loop: CASSSAQYTQYF. Complete variable domain (other parts from reference TRBV7-9 and TRBJ2-3): DTGVSQNPRHKITKRGQNVTFRCDPISEHNRLYWYRQTLGQGPEFLTYFQNEAQLEKSRLLSDRFSAERPKGSFSTLEIQRTEQGDSAMYLCASSSAQYTQYFGPGTRLTVL.

The chain is built from TRBV28 and TRBJ2-7. Germline V gives CDR1 MDHEN, CDR2 SYDVKM. The CDR3 covers 14 residues. The chain's CDR3 is CASSRNQGSYEQYF.

This chain joins TRBV2 and TRBJ2-7; as DNA is missing, the TRBD2 call by TCRdb cannot be tested. The CDR3 has 13 residues. Germline V gives CDR1 SNHLY, CDR2 FYNNEI. The CDR3 here is CAIQNQRAYEQYF.

The chain joins TRBV12-3 or TRBV12-4 to TRBJ2-1. The CDR3 is 11 residues long. The CDR3: CASSEQFAQFF.

The V gene is TRBV24-1, the J gene TRBJ2-6; TCRdb designates TRBD2, a call that cannot be tested without DNA. The CDR3 length is 16 residues. Germline values: CDR1 KGHDR, CDR2 SFDVKD. The CDR3 is CATSDSRLGRANVLTF.

The chain joins TRBV6-2 or TRBV6-3 to TRBJ1-2; TCRdb's D call, TRBD1, is unchecked because there is no DNA. The germline gives CDR1 MNHEY, CDR2 SVGEGT. This CDR3 contains 12 residues. The CDR3 region is CASRDSDRGYTF.

The chain recombines TRBV29-1 with TRBJ1-5; as DNA is missing, the TRBD1 call by TCRdb cannot be tested. The CDR3 runs to 11 residues. Germline values: CDR1 SQVTM, CDR2 ANQGSEA. CDR3 in amino acids: CSVEKGDQEHF.